One and the same sample provided the 23 T cell receptor beta chains below, sequenced in a study of blood T cell repertoires in COVID-19. The method was immunoSEQ multiplex PCR; TCRdb's version includes in-frame clones alone and lacks a portion of them. Here the sample spans about 190,000 clones, roughly 81% being singletons. Material for sequencing was peripheral blood. These receptors came from a woman in her 70s with active or convalescent COVID-19.

The rearrangement joins TRBV10-3 to TRBJ2-4; 9 nucleotides agree with TRBD1. The CDR3 is made up of 19 amino acids. Germline V gene lookup returns CDR1 ENHRY and CDR2 SYGVKD. V lost 4 bases, J lost 0 bases, and 13 bases stayed unmatched. The CDR3 here is CAISAGTGRDPLAKNIQYF. The CDR3, as DNA: TGTGCCATCAGTGCGGGGACAGGGAGGGATCCCCTAGCCAAAAACATTCAGTACTTC.

This clone appeared once. The chain links TRBV19 to TRBJ1-1; 7 nucleotides align to TRBD1. Germline CDR1 LNHDA, CDR2 SQIVND (reference sequence). V was pared by 1 base and J by 1 base, with 6 bases of the junction left unmatched. The CDR3 is 16 residues long. The CDR3 reads CASSIGTGDGNTEAFF. As DNA, the CDR3 is TGTGCCAGTAGTATAGGAACAGGGGACGGGAACACTGAAGCTTTCTTT.

The chain employs TRBV2 and TRBJ2-1; D is unresolved. Trimming removed 3 bases at V and 7 bases at J, with 10 bases between. This CDR3 has 13 amino acids. Germline lookup yields CDR1 SNHLY and CDR2 FYNNEI. CDR3 loop: CASSDFVVNEQFF. The CDR3 DNA reads TGTGCCAGCAGTGATTTTGTAGTTAATGAGCAGTTCTTC.

The genes are TRBV15 and TRBJ2-5; D may be TRBD2 (5 bases). The CDR3 has 14 residues. In germline, CDR1 is LNHNV, CDR2 YYDKDF (reference sequence). Trimming took off 0 bases at V and 2 bases at J, with 7 bases between the two ends. CDR3: CATSRDPGQETQYF. The CDR3 DNA reads as TGTGCCACCAGCAGAGATCCGGGACAAGAGACCCAGTACTTC.

CDR3 coding DNA: TGTGCCAGCAGGCGACCCGGGAGCTACGAGCAGTACTTC. It encodes CASRRPGSYEQYF. This chain links TRBV27 with TRBJ2-7, with a tentative D call TRBD2 (6 bases). The CDR3 spans 13 residues. Between the trimmed V and J ends, which lost 6 bases and 3 bases, there was a span of 12 bases. CDR1 is MNHEY, CDR2 SMNVEV, per germline (reference sequence).

This clone was detected only a few times. This chain uses TRBV9 with TRBJ2-5; the match to TRBD2 covers 10 bases. CDR1 is SGDLS, CDR2 YYNGEE, per germline. The CDR3 is made up of 16 amino acids. Trimming removed 2 bases from V and 5 bases from J; junction bases left unmatched: 9. The CDR3, as DNA: TGTGCCAGCAGCGTCTCTAGCGGGAGTAGCGCGGAGACCCAGTACTTC. It translates to CASSVSSGSSAETQYF.

The chain has TRBV7-9 and TRBJ2-7, with 12 bases fitting TRBD2. The CDR3 sequence is 18 residues long. CDR1 is SEHNR, CDR2 FQNEAQ, per germline (reference sequence). J gave up 3 bases and V 2 bases, and 11 bases lay outside the gene matches. CDR3 sequence reads: CASSLILAGGHPLYEQYF. The DNA of the CDR3 is TGTGCCAGCAGCTTAATACTAGCGGGAGGCCATCCTCTCTACGAGCAGTACTTC.

V gene TRBV2 combines with J gene TRBJ2-6, with a tentative D call TRBD2 (6 bases). Trimming pared 0 bases from V and 1 base from J, leaving 7 bases between. This CDR3 comprises 16 residues. The germline gives CDR1 SNHLY, CDR2 FYNNEI. CDR3 in DNA: TGTGCCAGCAGTGAAGCGGGGAGGTCTGGGGCCAACGTCCTGACTTTC. Encoded protein: CASSEAGRSGANVLTF.

The gene calls are TRBV28 and TRBJ1-5; 9 bases are a match to TRBD1. After removal of 5 bases from V and 7 bases from J, the junction contained 6 bases not matched to a gene. CDR1 is MDHEN, CDR2 SYDVKM, per germline. The CDR3 covers 14 residues. CDR3 loop: CASSQGTGKQPQHF. CDR3 coding DNA: TGTGCCAGCAGTCAAGGGACAGGGAAGCAGCCCCAGCATTTT.

This chain uses TRBV9 with TRBJ2-5; maybe TRBD2 (7 bases). CDR1 is SGDLS, CDR2 YYNGEE, per germline. The CDR3 is made up of 15 amino acids. Trimming pared 0 bases from V and 7 bases from J, leaving 16 bases between. The CDR3 sequence is CASSVAGVRGGTQYF. The CDR3 bases are TGTGCCAGCAGCGTAGCGGGAGTTAGGGGGGGGACCCAGTACTTC.

J is TRBJ1-4 and V is TRBV5-6; TRBD1 matches 7 bases. Trimming at V came to 4 bases and at J to 8 bases, leaving 8 bases not matched to a gene. This CDR3 contains 14 residues. Germline lookup yields CDR1 SGHDT and CDR2 YYEEEE. This CDR3 reads CASSITLQGEKLFF. Here the CDR3 DNA reads TGTGCCAGCAGCATTACCTTACAGGGGGAAAAACTGTTTTTT.

The genes are TRBV7-9 and TRBJ1-1; no definite D call. The V gene lost 2 bases and the J gene lost 6 bases, with 4 bases spanning the gap. CDR3 size: 11 residues. Germline CDR1 is SEHNR and CDR2 is FQNEAQ (reference sequence). The CDR3 loop reads CASSLRAEAFF. For the CDR3, the DNA is TGTGCCAGCAGCTTACGGGCTGAAGCTTTCTTT.

The gene calls are TRBV11-2 and TRBJ2-7; 9 bases map to TRBD2. V gave up 5 bases and J gave up 2 bases; unmatched junction bases: 13. Germline CDR1 and CDR2: SGHAT and FQNNGV. This CDR3 contains 17 residues. In DNA, the CDR3 is TGTGCCAGCAGCGCCTCGACCCGGGCGGGAGGGCCCTACGAGCAGTACTTC. It codes for CASSASTRAGGPYEQYF.

As for this clone: Other DNA sequences from this sample encode an identical CDR3 as well. The rearrangement joins TRBV7-2 to TRBJ1-1; D not resolved. In germline, CDR1 is SGHTA, CDR2 FQGNSA. CDR3 length equals 14 residues. V gave up 1 base and J gave up 4 bases, with 10 bases separating them. The CDR3 nucleotides are TGTGCCAGCAGCTTAGAGGGAGCTGGCACTGAAGCTTTCTTT. Its protein product is CASSLEGAGTEAFF.

This clone appeared a single time. The rearrangement uses TRBV20-1 and TRBJ2-1, with D perhaps TRBD2 (5 bases). The germline CDR1 and CDR2 sequences are DFQATT and SNEGSKA (reference sequence). The CDR3 loop spans 14 amino acids. V lost 6 bases, J lost 8 bases, and 20 bases lay in between. CDR3 sequence: CSASIDPARDEQFF. The CDR3 nucleotides read TGCAGTGCCAGTATCGACCCAGCGAGGGATGAGCAGTTCTTC.

The rearrangement uses TRBV19 and TRBJ1-5; D is perhaps TRBD1 (5 bases). Trimming pared 5 bases from V and 3 bases from J, leaving 14 bases between. Germline CDR1 LNHDA, CDR2 SQIVND (reference sequence). The CDR3 runs 15 residues. The CDR3 bases are TGTGCCAGTAGTCCAACAGGTGGTTTCAATCAGCCCCAGCATTTT. It codes for CASSPTGGFNQPQHF.

V and J are TRBV3-1 (or the pseudogene TRBV3-2) and TRBJ1-5, with 7 bases that match TRBD1. V was pared by 5 bases and J by 7 bases, with 2 bases of the junction left unmatched. Germline-derived CDR1 and CDR2 are LGHDT and YNNKEL (reference sequence). The CDR3 spans 12 residues. CDR3 sequence: CASSFRGQPQHF. CDR3 DNA sequence: TGTGCCAGCAGCTTCAGGGGGCAGCCCCAGCATTTT.

The V gene is TRBV3-1 (or the pseudogene TRBV3-2), the J gene TRBJ1-2, with D tentatively TRBD1 (6 bases). Deletions cut 4 bases from V and 7 bases from J, with 19 bases between. This CDR3 comprises 15 residues. Looked up from germline, CDR1 is LGHDT and CDR2 is YNNKEL (reference sequence). For the CDR3, the DNA is TGTGCCAGCAGCCTTAACAGGGCGGTATCAAGTGGCTACACCTTC. This codes for CASSLNRAVSSGYTF.

V gene TRBV28 combines with J gene TRBJ2-2, with 13 bases aligning to TRBD2. The V gene's germline CDR1 is MDHEN and CDR2 SYDVKM. The CDR3 is made up of 16 amino acids. Trimming took 5 bases from V and 4 from J; bases not matched to a gene: 4. Here the CDR3 reads CASSLLAGGSTGELFF. CDR3 in DNA: TGTGCCAGCAGTCTACTAGCGGGAGGGTCCACCGGGGAGCTGTTTTTT.

This chain connects TRBV3-1 (or the pseudogene TRBV3-2) to TRBJ2-1; the match to TRBD2 covers 7 bases. The V segment lost 1 base and the J segment 7 bases; nucleotides outside the gene matches: 19. The CDR3 loop spans 19 amino acids. Germline V CDR1 and CDR2: LGHDT, YNNKEL (reference sequence). The CDR3 loop is CASSQGLALTGGVSNEQFF. The CDR3 DNA reads TGTGCCAGCAGCCAAGGGCTAGCACTAACGGGAGGAGTTAGTAATGAGCAGTTCTTC.

V and J are TRBV27 and TRBJ1-5; D call uncertain. CDR1 is MNHEY and CDR2 is SMNVEV in the germline V gene (reference sequence). The CDR3 has 13 residues. Trimming took 7 bases from V and 0 from J, leaving 7 bases between them. Written as DNA, the CDR3 is TGTGCCAGCACCCTTTATAGCAATCAGCCCCAGCATTTT. This translates into CASTLYSNQPQHF.

The rearrangement links TRBV29-1 to TRBJ1-2, with 8 bases that match TRBD1. This CDR3 comprises 12 residues. Germline V CDR1 and CDR2: SQVTM, ANQGSEA. The ends lost 5 bases at V and 3 bases at J; junction bases unmatched: 2. This chain's CDR3 is CSVTQGDYGYTF. The CDR3 nucleotides are TGCAGCGTTACACAGGGGGACTATGGCTACACCTTC.

This chain joins TRBV14 and TRBJ1-1; TRBD1 is a possible D gene (6 bases). The CDR3 loop spans 14 amino acids. V dropped 2 bases and J dropped 8 bases, with 15 bases sitting between them. Germline values: CDR1 SGHDN, CDR2 FVKESK. This CDR3 reads CASSQRGAASEAFF. In nucleotides, the CDR3 is TGTGCCAGCAGCCAACGGGGGGCTGCATCGGAAGCTTTCTTT.